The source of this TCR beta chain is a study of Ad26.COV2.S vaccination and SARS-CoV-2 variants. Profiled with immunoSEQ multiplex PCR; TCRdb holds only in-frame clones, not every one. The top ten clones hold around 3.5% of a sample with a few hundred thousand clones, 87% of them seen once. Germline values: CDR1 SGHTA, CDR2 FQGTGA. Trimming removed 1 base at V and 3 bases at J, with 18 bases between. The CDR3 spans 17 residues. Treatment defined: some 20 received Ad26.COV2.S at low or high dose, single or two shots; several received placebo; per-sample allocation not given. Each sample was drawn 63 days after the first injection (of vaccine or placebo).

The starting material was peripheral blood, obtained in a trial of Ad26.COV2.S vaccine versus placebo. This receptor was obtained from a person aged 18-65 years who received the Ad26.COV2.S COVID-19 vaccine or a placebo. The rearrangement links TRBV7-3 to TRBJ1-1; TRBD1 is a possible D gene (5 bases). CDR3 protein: CASSLMPLGQGYTEAFF. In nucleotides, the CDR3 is TGTGCCAGCAGCTTAATGCCCCTAGGTCAGGGTTACACTGAAGCTTTCTTT.